This T cell receptor beta chain originates from a study of T-cell reconstitution after alpha-beta-depleted transplantation in children (dated by TCRdb to about 2016). Context from the whole study: The study quantitatively tracked T-cell immune reconstitution after TCRalphabeta/CD19-depleted allogeneic hematopoietic cell transplantation in children using TCR repertoire profiling.

Paper-wide results and their limitations: The frequencies of hyperexpanded clones fell over the following months, and after one year, T-cell counts and TCRbeta diversity were mostly attributed to newly produced T cells. About two months after transplant, the apparently early recovery of alphabetaT-cell counts reportedly depended on just several hundred clones that had expanded rapidly and came from non-depleted graft cells. The high TCRbeta diversity at day 60 in some patients was ascribed to recipient T cells and intrathymic progenitors that had survived conditioning.

Relative to germline, V is 6 bases shorter and J is 4 bases shorter, with 15 bases between their ends. The cysteine opens and the phenylalanine closes a CDR3 of 14 amino acids. Only the CDR3 DNA stays, 42 bases, in frame from base 1. According to the germline V gene, CDR1 reads ENHRY and CDR2 reads SYGVKD. The intended sense of this specimen's treatment or condition label: allogeneic hematopoietic cell transplantation with graft depleted of TCRalphabeta T cells and CD19 B cells. The children who served as transplant recipients had been given grafts of TCRalphabeta/CD19-depleted allogeneic hematopoietic cells. To note about this clonotype: What this receptor recognizes is not known. Within one base of it there is no much larger clone, and no base qualities were kept.

Library preparation used PCR. The sample was run on an Illumina HiSeq 2500. TCR libraries were prepared with molecular barcoding, using unique molecular identifiers to normalize TCRbeta repertoire quantification. TCRdb's own reprocessing of the public reads used fastp at Q25 and MiXCR and kept productive beta chains. All rows with the same CDR3 protein become a single entry with the most common DNA and genes. This sample holds roughly 570,000 distinct CDR3 sequences; 25% to 30% were observed only once. Approximately 39% of the sample is taken by the ten largest. Material: PBMCs, obtained before TCRalphabeta/CD19-depleted stem cell transplant. This TCR came from a boy less than two years old with Wiskott-Aldrich syndrome, due to receive a stem cell transplant. The rearranged segments are TRBV10-3 and TRBJ1-2; the D segment cannot be called with confidence. The sequenced DNA is TGTGCCATCAGCAGTACAGCAACTCGCTATGGCTACACCTTC. Translated, it reads CAISSTATRYGYTF.